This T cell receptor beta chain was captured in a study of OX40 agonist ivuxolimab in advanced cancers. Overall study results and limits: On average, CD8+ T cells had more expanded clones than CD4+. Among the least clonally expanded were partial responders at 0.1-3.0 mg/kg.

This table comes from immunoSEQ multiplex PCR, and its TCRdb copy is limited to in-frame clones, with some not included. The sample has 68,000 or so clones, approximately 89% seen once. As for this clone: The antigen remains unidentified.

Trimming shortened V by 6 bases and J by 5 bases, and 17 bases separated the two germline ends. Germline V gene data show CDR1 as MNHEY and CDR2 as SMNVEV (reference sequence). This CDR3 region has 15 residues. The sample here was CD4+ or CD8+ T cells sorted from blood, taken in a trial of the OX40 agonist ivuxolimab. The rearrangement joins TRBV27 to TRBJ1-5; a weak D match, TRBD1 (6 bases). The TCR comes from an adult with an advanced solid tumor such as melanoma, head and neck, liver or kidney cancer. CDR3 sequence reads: CASRMGGRGYQPQHF. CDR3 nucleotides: TGTGCCAGCAGGATGGGGGGGCGCGGCTATCAGCCCCAGCATTTT.